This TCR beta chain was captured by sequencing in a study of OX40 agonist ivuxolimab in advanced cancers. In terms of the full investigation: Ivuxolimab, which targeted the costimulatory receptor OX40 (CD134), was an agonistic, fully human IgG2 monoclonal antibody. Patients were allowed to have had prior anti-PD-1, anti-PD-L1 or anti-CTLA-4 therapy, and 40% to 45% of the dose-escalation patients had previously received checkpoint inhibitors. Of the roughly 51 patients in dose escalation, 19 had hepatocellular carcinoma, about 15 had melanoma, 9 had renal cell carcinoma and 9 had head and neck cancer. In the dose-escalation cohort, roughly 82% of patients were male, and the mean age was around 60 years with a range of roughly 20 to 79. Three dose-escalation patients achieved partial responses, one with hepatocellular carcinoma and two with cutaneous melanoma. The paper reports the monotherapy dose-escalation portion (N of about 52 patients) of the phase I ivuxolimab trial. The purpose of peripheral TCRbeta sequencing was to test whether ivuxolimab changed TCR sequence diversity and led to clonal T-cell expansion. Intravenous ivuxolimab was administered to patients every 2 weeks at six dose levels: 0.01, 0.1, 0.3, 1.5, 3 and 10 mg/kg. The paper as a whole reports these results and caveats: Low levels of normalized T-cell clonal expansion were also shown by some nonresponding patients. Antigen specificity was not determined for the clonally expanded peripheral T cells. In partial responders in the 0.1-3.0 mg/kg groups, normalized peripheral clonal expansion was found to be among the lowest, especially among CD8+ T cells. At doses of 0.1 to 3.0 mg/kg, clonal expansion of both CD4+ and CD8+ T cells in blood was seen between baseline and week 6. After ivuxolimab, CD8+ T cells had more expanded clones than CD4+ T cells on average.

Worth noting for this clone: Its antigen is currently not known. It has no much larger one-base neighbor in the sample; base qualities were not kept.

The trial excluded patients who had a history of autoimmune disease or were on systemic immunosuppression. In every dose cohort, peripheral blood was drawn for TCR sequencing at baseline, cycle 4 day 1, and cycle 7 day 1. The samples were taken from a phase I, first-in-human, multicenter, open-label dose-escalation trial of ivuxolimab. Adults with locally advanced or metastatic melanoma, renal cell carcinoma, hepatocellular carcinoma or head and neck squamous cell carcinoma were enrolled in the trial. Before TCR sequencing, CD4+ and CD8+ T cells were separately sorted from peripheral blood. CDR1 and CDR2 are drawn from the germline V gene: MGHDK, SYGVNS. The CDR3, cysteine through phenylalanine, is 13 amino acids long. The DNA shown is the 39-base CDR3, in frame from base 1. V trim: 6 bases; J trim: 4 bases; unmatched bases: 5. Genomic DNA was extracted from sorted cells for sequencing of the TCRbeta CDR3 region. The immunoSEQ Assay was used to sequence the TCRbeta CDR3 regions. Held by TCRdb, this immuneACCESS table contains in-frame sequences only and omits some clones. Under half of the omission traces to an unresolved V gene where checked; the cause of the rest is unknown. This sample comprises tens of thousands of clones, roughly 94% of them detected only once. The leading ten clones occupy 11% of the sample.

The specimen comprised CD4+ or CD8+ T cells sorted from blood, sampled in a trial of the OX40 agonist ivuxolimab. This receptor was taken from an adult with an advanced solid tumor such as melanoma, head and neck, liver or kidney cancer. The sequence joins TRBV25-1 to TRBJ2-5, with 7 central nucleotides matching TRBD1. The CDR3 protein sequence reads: CASSEGALETQYF. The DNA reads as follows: TGTGCCAGCAGCGAGGGGGCTCTAGAGACCCAGTACTTC.